Listed below are T cell receptor beta chains from one sample, sequenced in a study of shared clonotypes between healthy human individuals. Profiled with immunoSEQ multiplex PCR; TCRdb holds only in-frame clones, not every one. The data hold fewer than 700,000 clones, with 90% to 95% observed a single time. The sample taken for sequencing was naive CD8+ T cells sorted from blood. The receptors derive from a woman in her twenties or thirties in good health. The CDR3 runs from the conserved cysteine through the conserved F or W. The order of the fields is clone size, D gene, V gene, CDR3 length, J gene, CDR3 DNA, CDR3 protein. D genes are given only for firm matches. For some rows the clone size is stated as once, few or many, or as a class when expanded; others skip it.

>.|TRBD2|TRBV10-3|16|TRBJ2-2
TGTGCCATCAAACCAGCGGGGAACGCGAACACCGGGGAGCTGTTTTTT
CAIKPAGNANTGELFF
>once|TRBD1|TRBV5-1|14|TRBJ2-1
TGCGCCAGCAGCCCGGGGACAGGGAAGAATGAGCAGTTCTTC
CASSPGTGKNEQFF
>few|.|TRBV5-4|13|TRBJ1-4
TGTGCCAGCAGCTTGGAGACAGATGAAAAACTGTTTTTT
CASSLETDEKLFF
>.|.|TRBV29-1|13|TRBJ2-1
TGCAGCGTTGTGGGCACCACCTACAATGAGCAGTTCTTC
CSVVGTTYNEQFF
>.|TRBD2|TRBV27|16|TRBJ2-6
TGTGCCAGCAGTGGACTAGGGGCGTCTGGGGCCAACGTCCTGACTTTC
CASSGLGASGANVLTF
>.|.|TRBV7-9|15|TRBJ2-1
TGTGCCAGCAGCTTATCAGACAGCTCCTACAATGAGCAGTTCTTC
CASSLSDSSYNEQFF
>.|TRBD1|TRBV6-4|17|TRBJ1-2
TGTGCCAGCAGTGACTTCCCAGGGGGACCCTCGGGAGATGGCTACACCTTC
CASSDFPGGPSGDGYTF
>.|TRBD2|TRBV7-9|16|TRBJ2-1
TGTGCCAGCAACTTACGGCTAGCGGGAGTCTCCAATGAGCAGTTCTTC
CASNLRLAGVSNEQFF
>.|TRBD2|TRBV4-1|16|TRBJ2-1
TGCGCCAGCAGCCAAGCGGTCGGGAGGGCCAACAATGAGCAGTTCTTC
CASSQAVGRANNEQFF
>.|.|TRBV5-6|13|TRBJ1-5
TGTGCCAGCAGCTTTTCAGGGCTTCAGCCCCAGCATTTT
CASSFSGLQPQHF
>.|.|TRBV4-2|14|TRBJ2-7
TGTGCCAGCAGCTTGGCCCCACTCGCCTACGAGCAGTACTTC
CASSLAPLAYEQYF
>.|TRBD1|TRBV5-6|13|TRBJ1-5
TGTGCCAGCAGCTTGCAGGGGGCGCAGCCCCAGCATTTT
CASSLQGAQPQHF
>.|TRBD1|TRBV19|17|TRBJ2-1
TGTGCCAGTAGTCTGTCCCCGGGACAGGAATTCCACAATGAGCAGTTCTTC
CASSLSPGQEFHNEQFF
>.|TRBD2|TRBV10-3|16|TRBJ2-7
TGTGCCATCAGTGGACTAGCGGGAGGTCCAGTGATCGAGCAGTACTTC
CAISGLAGGPVIEQYF
>.|.|TRBV18|18|TRBJ2-6
TGTGCCAGCTTGGAGCCCGGGACAATGCCCTCTGGGGCCAACGTCCTGACTTTC
CASLEPGTMPSGANVLTF
>.|.|TRBV27|13|TRBJ1-2
TGTGCCAGCAGTCCCAGTACTAACTATGGCTACACCTTC
CASSPSTNYGYTF
>.|TRBD1|TRBV4-1|13|TRBJ1-5
TGCGCCAGCAGCCAAACAGGGGGGCAGCCCCAGCATTTT
CASSQTGGQPQHF
>.|TRBD2|TRBV19|16|TRBJ2-1
TGTGCCAGTAGTATCGATTTAGAGGGAGGGCTCAATGAGCAGTTCTTC
CASSIDLEGGLNEQFF
>.|TRBD1|TRBV9|16|TRBJ2-4
TGTGCCAGCAGCCCCAGGGACAGCGTGGCCAAAAACATTCAGTACTTC
CASSPRDSVAKNIQYF
>.|TRBD1|TRBV15|15|TRBJ1-5
TGTGCCACCAGCACGGGACAGGGGGTTGTTCAGCCCCAGCATTTT
CATSTGQGVVQPQHF
>.|.|TRBV29-1|11|TRBJ2-7
TGCAGCGTTGAAGGTAGCTACGAGCAGTACTTC
CSVEGSYEQYF
>once|.|TRBV5-5|15|TRBJ2-7
TGTGCCAGCAGCTTGGAGGTGACGGACTCCTACGAGCAGTACTTC
CASSLEVTDSYEQYF
>.|.|TRBV28|14|TRBJ1-5
TGTGCCAGCAGCCCTGTCGATAGCAATCAGCCCCAGCATTTT
CASSPVDSNQPQHF
>.|TRBD2|TRBV5-1|14|TRBJ2-7
TGCGCCAGCAGCTATAGCGGGAGCTCCCACGAGCAGTACTTC
CASSYSGSSHEQYF
>.|.|TRBV30|13|TRBJ2-3
TGTGCCTGGAGTGTACTTTCAGGAGATACGCAGTATTTT
CAWSVLSGDTQYF
>.|TRBD2|TRBV7-9|19|TRBJ2-1
TGTGCCAGCGGGACAAATTCCGGGACTAGCGGGAGGGCCTACAATGAGCAGTTCTTC
CASGTNSGTSGRAYNEQFF
>once|TRBD2|TRBV6-6|16|TRBJ2-7
TGTGCCAGCAGTTACGGGGGTAGCGGGAGATTCTACGAGCAGTACTTC
CASSYGGSGRFYEQYF
>.|TRBD2|TRBV7-3|18|TRBJ2-1
TGTGCCAGCAGCCAGAACACGGGACTAGCGGTGGGGCACAATGAGCAGTTCTTC
CASSQNTGLAVGHNEQFF
>once|.|TRBV28|13|TRBJ1-2
TGTGCCAGCAAACAAGGAGGGGCATATGGCTACACCTTC
CASKQGGAYGYTF
>.|TRBD1|TRBV9|15|TRBJ2-7
TGTGCCAGCAGCGCGGGACAGGGGATAGTCTACGAGCAGTACTTC
CASSAGQGIVYEQYF
>.|.|TRBV4-1|16|TRBJ1-4
TGCGCCAGCAGCCAAGGTTCGACAGCGGGTAATGAAAAACTGTTTTTT
CASSQGSTAGNEKLFF
>.|.|TRBV11-2|17|TRBJ2-2
TGTGCCAGCAGCTTACAGTCGGGACGGCCAAGGACCGGGGAGCTGTTTTTT
CASSLQSGRPRTGELFF
>.|TRBD2|TRBV28|16|TRBJ2-7
TGTGCCAGCAGTCCATCGACTAGCGCGGAAGCATACGAGCAGTACTTC
CASSPSTSAEAYEQYF
>.|.|TRBV5-6|11|TRBJ1-1
TGTGCCAGCAGCCGCAACACTGAAGCTTTCTTT
CASSRNTEAFF
>.|.|TRBV6-1|13|TRBJ1-5
TGTGCCAGCAGGGATGGGGGAGGTCAGCCCCAGCATTTT
CASRDGGGQPQHF
>.|.|TRBV28|14|TRBJ1-5
TGTGCCAGCAGCCAAGGGGCCGAGAATCAGCCCCAGCATTTT
CASSQGAENQPQHF
>.|.|TRBV28|15|TRBJ1-4
TGTGCCAGCAGTCGAGACAGTGGAACTAATGAAAAACTGTTTTTT
CASSRDSGTNEKLFF
>.|.|TRBV25-1|15|TRBJ1-2
TGTGCCAGCAGTGCCTCCCCCCGGGGAAACTATGGCTACACCTTC
CASSASPRGNYGYTF
>.|.|TRBV2|14|TRBJ2-7
TGTGCCAGCAGGAAGCCGGTCCATCCTTACGAGCAGTACTTC
CASRKPVHPYEQYF
>.|.|TRBV7-2|16|TRBJ2-7
TGTGCCAGCAGCTTATACAGCGGTACGAGCTCCTACGAGCAGTACTTC
CASSLYSGTSSYEQYF
>.|TRBD1|TRBV28|14|TRBJ1-4
TGTGCCAGCAGTTTCGGGACAGTTACTGAAAAACTGTTTTTT
CASSFGTVTEKLFF
>.|TRBD1|TRBV5-4|16|TRBJ2-2
TGTGCCAGCAGCTTGGCCCCGGGACAGGGAACCGGGGAGCTGTTTTTT
CASSLAPGQGTGELFF
>.|.|TRBV27|13|TRBJ2-3
TGTGCCAGCAGTTCGGACTACACAGATACGCAGTATTTT
CASSSDYTDTQYF
>.|.|TRBV11-2|15|TRBJ1-4
TGTGCCAGCAGTCCTTTTGACCCTCCTTATGAAGAACTGTTTTTT
CASSPFDPPYEELFF
>.|.|TRBV13|11|TRBJ1-1
TGTGCCAGCAGCTTATTAGGTGAAGCTTTCTTT
CASSLLGEAFF
>.|TRBD1|TRBV27|13|TRBJ1-4
TGTGCCAGCTCCGGGACAGGGTGGGAAAAACTGTTTTTT
CASSGTGWEKLFF
>.|TRBD2|TRBV27|15|TRBJ2-7
TGTGCCAGCAGAGCGGCGGGAGCGATTCCCTACGAGCAGTACTTC
CASRAAGAIPYEQYF
>.|TRBD1|TRBV27|17|TRBJ2-7
TGTGCCAGCAGTTTATCGATGGGTGAGGGGGCCCCCTTCGAGCAGTACTTC
CASSLSMGEGAPFEQYF
>.|.|TRBV27|13|TRBJ1-2
TGTGCCAGCAGTTTCACGGAGTTGGGTGGCTACACCTTC
CASSFTELGGYTF
>.|TRBD2|TRBV5-1|15|TRBJ2-1
TGCGCCAGCAGCCCAATAGCGGGAGTGGCCAATGAGCAGTTCTTC
CASSPIAGVANEQFF
>.|.|TRBV25-1|14|TRBJ1-2
TGTGCCAGCAGTGATCACGACCCGCGTTGGGGCTACACCTTC
CASSDHDPRWGYTF